This T cell receptor (beta chain) was recovered during a study of blood T cell repertoires in COVID-19. TCRdb keeps only in-frame clones here, not all; method: immunoSEQ multiplex PCR. The table has about 200,000 clones, 80% to 90% seen once. The sequence derives from a human donor in a cohort sampled during active COVID-19. Sequences were obtained from peripheral blood.

The CDR3, as DNA: TGCGCCAGCAGCCAAGGGTGGACTTCTCTCACCGGGGAGCTGTTTTTT. It encodes CASSQGWTSLTGELFF. This chain joins TRBV4-1 and TRBJ2-2; maybe TRBD2 (5 bases). The CDR3 has 16 residues. The V and J ends lost 1 base and 4 bases respectively, with 13 bases between them. Germline V gives CDR1 MGHRA, CDR2 YSYEKL.